The rows below give T cell receptor beta chains drawn from one sample of a study of cytomegalovirus exposure and HLA in healthy donors. Using immunoSEQ multiplex PCR, the repertoire was profiled, and TCRdb retains in-frame clones only, with some absent. This sample has over 100,000 clones; approximately 89% occur once, and the top ten carry approximately 1.2%. Sequenced sample: PBMCs. All receptors come from a woman between 18 and 30 years old in good health and CMV-seronegative. The CDR3 runs from the conserved cysteine through the conserved F or W. A D gene is named only where the DNA matches it firmly. Some rows mark clone size as missing; the rest say once, few, many or name a class of expanded clone.

>TRBJ2-7|-|-|TRBV5-5
CASSPPGSGIPYF
TGTGCCAGCAGCCCGCCCGGTTCCGGGATACCGTACTTC
>TRBJ2-3|-|-|TRBV5-3
CARSFVIRSTDTQYF
TGTGCCAGAAGCTTTGTTATTCGGAGCACAGATACGCAGTATTTT
>TRBJ2-5|TRBD2|-|TRBV9
CASSQTGLVGETQYF
TGTGCCAGCAGCCAAACTGGACTAGTGGGAGAGACCCAGTACTTC
>TRBJ2-4|TRBD2|-|TRBV5-1
CASRLGAGERNIQYF
TGCGCCAGCAGGTTGGGAGCGGGGGAGAGGAACATTCAGTACTTC
>TRBJ1-1|-|-|TRBV7-9
CASSFLPGNTEAFF
TGTGCCAGCAGCTTTTTACCAGGGAACACTGAAGCTTTCTTT
>TRBJ2-3|TRBD2|-|TRBV5-6
CASSRKGLAGGTDTQYF
TGTGCCAGCAGCCGAAAGGGACTAGCGGGGGGGACAGATACGCAGTATTTT
>TRBJ1-2|-|-|TRBV2
CASRADLFGYTF
TGTGCCAGCAGGGCCGATCTTTTTGGCTACACCTTC
>TRBJ1-6|-|-|TRBV2
CASSEFAAADSPLHF
TGTGCCAGCAGTGAATTTGCGGCAGCCGATTCACCCCTCCACTTT
>TRBJ2-7|-|-|TRBV5-4
CASSLLGFDYEQYF
TGTGCCAGCAGCTTGCTCGGGTTTGATTACGAGCAGTACTTC
>TRBJ1-2|-|-|TRBV5-4
CASSYDRSLIYGYTF
TGTGCCAGCAGCTACGACAGGTCGTTAATCTATGGCTACACCTTC
>TRBJ2-5|-|-|TRBV7-9
CASSQGLAGETQYF
TGTGCCAGCAGCCAGGGACTCGCAGGAGAGACCCAGTACTTC
>TRBJ2-1|-|-|TRBV6-5
CASSLRSATGEQFF
TGTGCCAGCAGTTTACGGTCCGCTACGGGTGAGCAGTTCTTC
>TRBJ2-5|-|-|TRBV15
CATSRVGGLFETQYF
TGTGCCACCAGCAGAGTGGGGGGGCTCTTCGAGACCCAGTACTTC
>TRBJ2-7|TRBD1|-|TRBV5-6
CASSYGTGASEQYF
TGTGCCAGCAGCTACGGGACAGGGGCCAGCGAGCAGTACTTC
>TRBJ1-2|TRBD1|-|TRBV5-1
CASSSGTVYGYTF
TGCGCCAGCAGCTCGGGGACAGTCTATGGCTACACCTTC
>TRBJ2-2|-|-|TRBV5-4
CASSLNQGRTGELFF
TGTGCCAGCAGCTTAAACCAGGGGAGAACCGGGGAGCTGTTTTTT
>TRBJ1-1|TRBD1|-|TRBV9
CASSRELQGENTEAFF
TGTGCCAGCAGCAGAGAATTACAGGGGGAGAACACTGAAGCTTTCTTT
>TRBJ1-1|-|once|TRBV7-2
CASSLGALNTEAFF
TGTGCCAGCAGCTTAGGGGCGCTGAACACTGAAGCTTTCTTT
>TRBJ2-1|TRBD2|-|TRBV11-2
CASTSGLAKFF
TGTGCCAGCACATCGGGACTAGCTAAGTTCTTC